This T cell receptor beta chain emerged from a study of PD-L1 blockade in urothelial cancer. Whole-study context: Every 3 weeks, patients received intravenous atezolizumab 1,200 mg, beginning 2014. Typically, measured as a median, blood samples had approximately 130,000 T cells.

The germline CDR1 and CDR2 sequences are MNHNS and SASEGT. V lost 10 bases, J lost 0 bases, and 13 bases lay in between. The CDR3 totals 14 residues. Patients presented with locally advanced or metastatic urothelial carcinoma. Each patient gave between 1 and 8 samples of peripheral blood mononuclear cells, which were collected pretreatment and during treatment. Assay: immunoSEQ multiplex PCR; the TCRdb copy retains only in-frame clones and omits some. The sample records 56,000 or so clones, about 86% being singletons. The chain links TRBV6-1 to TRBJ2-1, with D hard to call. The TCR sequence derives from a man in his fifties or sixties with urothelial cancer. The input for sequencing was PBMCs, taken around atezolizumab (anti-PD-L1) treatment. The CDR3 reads CATVPPSSYNEQFF. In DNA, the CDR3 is TGTGCCACCGTCCCTCCTAGCTCCTACAATGAGCAGTTCTTC.